Each of the 22 T cell receptor beta chains below was sequenced from the same sample in a study of cytomegalovirus exposure and HLA in healthy donors (dated by TCRdb to 2016 to 2017). Library preparation was by the immunoSEQ multiplex PCR assay. For the multiplex PCR, a mixture combining 60 forward primers for TCR Vbeta segments and 13 reverse primers for TCR Jbeta segments was used. Drawn from immuneACCESS, this table holds only the in-frame rearrangements with V and J called that TCRdb kept. Clones are partly lost; checked studies trace under half to an unresolved V gene and leave the rest unexplained. The sample contains approximately 160,000 clones, approximately 71% of them found a single time. The ten most abundant clones make up less than 1.5% of the sample. Material: PBMCs. The receptors here all came from a man aged 50-59 years in good health and CMV-seronegative.

The rearrangement joins TRBV27 to TRBJ2-7; D perhaps matches TRBD1 (6 bases). Germline CDR1 MNHEY, CDR2 SMNVEV (reference sequence). The CDR3 loop spans 15 amino acids. Trimming stripped 5 bases from V and 0 bases from J, with 14 bases between. The DNA of the CDR3 is TGTGCCAGCAGTCTAGAAGGACAGCTCTCCTACGAGCAGTACTTC. Translated: CASSLEGQLSYEQYF.

The chain links TRBV5-1 to TRBJ2-1; TRBD2 aligns across 9 bases. J was trimmed by 3 bases and V by 1 base; bases with no gene match: 2. The CDR3 spans 15 residues. The V gene's germline CDR1 is SGHRS and CDR2 YFSETQ. The CDR3 sequence: CASSLMRGGYNEQFF. DNA of the CDR3: TGCGCCAGCAGCTTGATGCGGGGGGGCTACAATGAGCAGTTCTTC. The whole variable domain, remainder taken from reference TRBV5-1 and TRBJ2-1, is KAGVTQTPRYLIKTRGQQVTLSCSPISGHRSVSWYQQTPGQGLQFLFEYFSETQRNKGNFPGRFSGRQFSNSRSEMNVSTLELGDSALYLCASSLMRGGYNEQFFGPGTRLTVL.

In regard to this clone: The identical CDR3 is also encoded by other nucleotide sequences in the sample. The rearrangement links TRBV6-1 to TRBJ1-2; possible D gene TRBD1, 5 bases. The germline gives CDR1 MNHNS, CDR2 SASEGT. The CDR3 spans 14 residues. Trimming removed 6 bases at V and 0 bases at J, with 11 bases between. The CDR3 loop is CASSPGVANYGYTF. In DNA form, the CDR3 reads TGTGCCAGCAGCCCGGGGGTAGCTAACTATGGCTACACCTTC.

The chain recombines TRBV5-1 with TRBJ2-2, with D possibly being TRBD1 (6 bases). CDR1 SGHRS and CDR2 YFSETQ come from the germline V gene. This CDR3 is 15 amino acids long. Trimming shortened V by 3 bases and J by 6 bases, and 15 bases separated the two germline ends. This CDR3 is CASSSGASKAGELFF. The CDR3 DNA follows: TGCGCCAGCAGCTCAGGGGCCAGCAAAGCCGGGGAGCTGTTTTTT.

A single count supports this clone. This chain connects TRBV10-3 to TRBJ1-1, with 7 bases identical to TRBD1. The CDR3 is 15 residues long. Germline values: CDR1 ENHRY, CDR2 SYGVKD. V lost 3 bases, J lost 5 bases, and 9 bases stayed unmatched. CDR3 loop: CAISDSRTGGTEAFF. The CDR3 nucleotides read TGTGCCATCAGTGATTCGAGGACAGGCGGGACTGAAGCTTTCTTT.

J is TRBJ2-2 and V is TRBV7-2, with no clear D. The CDR3 length is 14 residues. Germline assignment: CDR1 SGHTA and CDR2 FQGNSA. Trimming removed 3 bases at V and 1 base at J, with 6 bases between. In DNA, the CDR3 is TGTGCCAGCAGCTTGAGACAGAACACCGGGGAGCTGTTTTTT. This translates into CASSLRQNTGELFF.

The V and J genes are TRBV7-8 and TRBJ1-5; D ambiguous. In germline, CDR1 is SGHVS, CDR2 FQNEAQ. The CDR3 has 14 amino acids. With 4 bases removed from V and 7 bases from J, the gap between germline ends came to 14 bases. CDR3 in DNA: TGTGCCAGCAGCTCGAGAGAGGGAAGACAGCCCCAGCATTTT. This gives the protein CASSSREGRQPQHF.

The chain has TRBV6-6 and TRBJ1-5; tentatively, D is TRBD1 (5 bases). Germline loops: CDR1 MNHNY, CDR2 SVGAGI (reference sequence). The CDR3 is 14 amino acids. V was pared by 7 bases and J by 0 bases, with 10 bases between. The CDR3 nucleotides are TGTGCCAGCATTTTGACAGCTAGCAATCAGCCCCAGCATTTT. As protein: CASILTASNQPQHF.

The rearrangement links TRBV25-1 to TRBJ1-2; D gene ambiguous. The CDR3 covers 11 residues. V was trimmed by 4 bases and J by 7 bases, leaving 7 bases between them. The germline V gene has CDR1 MGHDK and CDR2 SYGVNS. The chain's CDR3 is CASSGGSGYTF. The CDR3 DNA reads as TGTGCCAGCAGTGGCGGAAGTGGCTACACCTTC.

This clone was detected only a few times. This chain connects TRBV15 to TRBJ2-7; TRBD1 matches 7 bases. Germline V gives CDR1 LNHNV, CDR2 YYDKDF (reference sequence). The ends lost 5 bases at V and 7 bases at J; junction bases unmatched: 14. CDR3 length: 15 amino acids. In nucleotides, the CDR3 is TGTGCCACCAGCGAGACAGGGAAGCTACGAATAGAGCAGTACTTC. Translating gives CATSETGKLRIEQYF.

This chain connects TRBV2 to TRBJ2-1; 11 nucleotides line up with TRBD2. J was trimmed by 2 bases and V by 8 bases; bases with no gene match: 8. There are 16 residues in the CDR3. CDR1 and CDR2 (germline): SNHLY, FYNNEI. CDR3 sequence: CASCGLLAGAYNEQFF. CDR3 sequence (DNA): TGTGCCAGCTGCGGACTACTAGCGGGGGCCTACAATGAGCAGTTCTTC.

The CDR3, as DNA: TGTGCCAGCAGTCCCGGGAATAGCAATCAGCCCCAGCATTTT. It codes for CASSPGNSNQPQHF. The V and J genes are TRBV6-5 and TRBJ1-5; no clear D. Germline CDR1 reads MNHEY; CDR2 reads SVGAGI. This CDR3 is 14 amino acids long. Trimming left V 5 bases short and J 0 bases short, with 8 bases between.

The V and J genes are TRBV4-1 and TRBJ1-1; possibly TRBD1 for D (5 bases). The germline V and J ends were trimmed by 3 bases and 5 bases, with 25 bases remaining between them. The CDR3 totals 18 residues. Germline V gene lookup returns CDR1 MGHRA and CDR2 YSYEKL. CDR3: CASSHVRGGEGRGTEAFF. The CDR3 DNA sequence: TGCGCCAGCAGCCACGTCCGCGGTGGGGAGGGGAGAGGAACTGAAGCTTTCTTT.

The rearrangement joins TRBV28 to TRBJ2-2, with D maybe TRBD2 (5 bases). This CDR3 has 15 residues. The germline V gene encodes CDR1 MDHEN and CDR2 SYDVKM. V lost 6 bases and J lost 5, with 16 bases in between. CDR3 region: CASRPRGIRTGELFF. The DNA of the CDR3 is TGTGCCAGCAGACCCCGAGGGATTAGGACCGGGGAGCTGTTTTTT.

The genes are TRBV19 and TRBJ2-7; 9 nucleotides match TRBD1. With 3 bases clipped from V and 1 base from J, the junction kept 4 bases outside the gene matches. CDR1 and CDR2 (germline): LNHDA, SQIVND (reference sequence). The CDR3 has 15 amino acids. This CDR3 reads CASSIKGQGSYEQYF. For the CDR3, the DNA is TGTGCCAGTAGTATTAAGGGACAGGGTTCCTACGAGCAGTACTTC.

This sequence joins TRBV6-6 and TRBJ2-7; D possibly corresponds to TRBD1 (8 bases). The CDR3 is made up of 15 amino acids. Looked up from germline, CDR1 is MNHNY and CDR2 is SVGAGI (reference sequence). V was cut by 6 bases and J by 3 bases, with 18 bases left in between. The CDR3 reads CASSPGGTGGYEQYF. The CDR3 DNA is TGTGCCAGCAGCCCCGGGGGGACAGGAGGCTACGAGCAGTACTTC.

The chain couples TRBV15 to TRBJ2-1; TRBD1 is a possible D gene (5 bases). With 1 base removed from V and 0 bases from J, the gap between germline ends came to 10 bases. Germline V gene lookup returns CDR1 LNHNV and CDR2 YYDKDF (reference sequence). The CDR3 covers 16 residues. The CDR3 reads CATSRVSGASYNEQFF. Written as DNA, the CDR3 is TGTGCCACCAGCAGAGTAAGTGGGGCCTCCTACAATGAGCAGTTCTTC.

This sequence joins TRBV18 and TRBJ2-7; 7 nucleotides align to TRBD1. CDR1 is KGHSH and CDR2 is LQKENI in the germline V gene. Germline trimming cut 5 bases from V and 3 bases from J; bases unmatched to any gene: 7. The CDR3 is made up of 14 amino acids. CDR3 amino acids: CASSETGMSYEQYF. The CDR3 DNA is TGTGCCAGCTCAGAGACAGGGATGAGCTACGAGCAGTACTTC.

The chain has TRBV6-1 and TRBJ1-1; 8 positions agree with TRBD1. The germline CDR1 and CDR2 sequences are MNHNS and SASEGT. The CDR3 has 14 amino acids. The V and J ends lost 7 bases and 4 bases, in that order; junction bases with no gene match: 8. As DNA, the CDR3 is TGTGCCAGCACCGGACAGGGACCGGCCACTGAAGCTTTCTTT. Amino acid sequence: CASTGQGPATEAFF.

This clone was counted a few times. This chain connects TRBV28 to TRBJ2-2; D not certain. The germline CDR1 and CDR2 sequences are MDHEN and SYDVKM. Trimming pared 4 bases from V and 2 bases from J, leaving 23 bases between. The length of the CDR3 is 19 residues. The CDR3 coding sequence is TGTGCCAGCAGTTCCCCAGTTTTTACGGCACAGCTCAACACCGGGGAGCTGTTTTTT. Translated, it gives CASSSPVFTAQLNTGELFF.

The rearrangement joins TRBV7-9 to TRBJ1-4, with TRBD1 matching 7 bases. Losses at the gene ends were 2 bases for V and 4 bases for J; bases not matched to a gene: 4. In germline, CDR1 is SEHNR, CDR2 FQNEAQ (reference sequence). CDR3 length: 15 residues. CDR3 sequence: CASSLQGQFNEKLFF. For the CDR3, the DNA is TGTGCCAGCAGCTTACAGGGACAGTTTAATGAAAAACTGTTTTTT.

This chain joins TRBV15 and TRBJ2-3, with 8 positions matching TRBD1. Trimming at V came to 1 base and at J to 1 base, leaving 1 base not matched to a gene. Germline loops: CDR1 LNHNV, CDR2 YYDKDF (reference sequence). This CDR3 is 15 amino acids long. Here the CDR3 reads CATSRGGQGTDTQYF. Here the CDR3 DNA reads TGTGCCACCAGCAGAGGGGGACAGGGCACAGATACGCAGTATTTT. The full variable domain, rest sourced from reference TRBV15 and TRBJ2-3, is DAMVIQNPRYQVTQFGKPVTLSCSQTLNHNVMYWYQQKSSQAPKLLFHYYDKDFNNEADTPDNFQSRRPNTSFCFLDIRSPGLGDTAMYLCATSRGGQGTDTQYFGPGTRLTVL.